This is a list of T cell receptor beta chains from one sample in a study of graft-versus-host responses after intestinal transplantation. No antigen has been identified for these receptors. TCRdb's table, derived via immunoSEQ multiplex PCR, lists solely in-frame clones and lacks some. The sample has some 140,000 clones, 80% to 95% seen once. Sequencing was performed on unstimulated CD4+ T cells sorted from spleen or lymph node cells, taken before intestinal transplant. Every receptor here comes from a human donor who received an intestinal transplant. The CDR3 runs from the conserved cysteine through the conserved F or W. The D gene is left open where the match is weak. Expanded clones are given a class, and other clones once, few, many or no size at all.

CDR3 length	clone size	V gene	D gene	J gene	CDR3 DNA	CDR3 protein
18	.	TRBV4-3	.	TRBJ2-1	TGCGCCAGCAGCCAAGATATCAGGGGGGAGGGCCGCAGAGGTGAGCAGTTCTTC	CASSQDIRGEGRRGEQFF
10	.	TRBV29-1	.	TRBJ1-1	TGCAGCGGATTAAACACTGAAGCTTTCTTT	CSGLNTEAFF
15	.	TRBV11-2	.	TRBJ2-5	TGTGCCAGCAGCGAAATACACGGGGCTTCGGGGACCCAGTACTTC	CASSEIHGASGTQYF
16	.	TRBV11-2	.	TRBJ2-2	TGTGCCAGCAGCTTTCTTAGCGCATACCGTGCCGGGGAGCTGTTTTTT	CASSFLSAYRAGELFF
20	.	TRBV4-1	TRBD1	TRBJ1-4	TGCGCCAGCAGCCAAGCTCCGAGGCGGGACAGCCTCCCCACTAATGAAAAACTGTTTTTT	CASSQAPRRDSLPTNEKLFF
16	.	TRBV5-1	.	TRBJ2-1	TGCGCCAGCAGCTTGGCCGGCGGCAGCTCCTACAATGAGCAGTTCTTC	CASSLAGGSSYNEQFF
16	few	TRBV6-6	TRBD1	TRBJ1-2	TGTGCCAGCAGTTACTCGGAGACAGGGGTTGGATATGGCTACACCTTC	CASSYSETGVGYGYTF
17	.	TRBV28	.	TRBJ1-5	TGTGCCAGCAGTCTTCAGATTGGGACATCCAGCAATCAGCCCCAGCATTTT	CASSLQIGTSSNQPQHF
15	.	TRBV6-5	.	TRBJ1-2	TGTGCCAGCAGTTACCCAGGGGAGGGTAACTATGGCTACACCTTC	CASSYPGEGNYGYTF
17	.	TRBV27	.	TRBJ2-1	TGTGCCAGCAGTTCCCTGGAAACTTTTTTCTCCTACAATGAGCAGTTCTTC	CASSSLETFFSYNEQFF
18	.	TRBV30	.	TRBJ1-4	TGTGCCTGGCGCCCGGGGGTATTGTCAGATTTGAGGGGTGAAAAACTGTTTTTT	CAWRPGVLSDLRGEKLFF
13	.	TRBV5-1	.	TRBJ2-7	TGCGCCAGCAGTGCGTCAGGGACCTACGAGCAGTACTTC	CASSASGTYEQYF
14	.	TRBV28	.	TRBJ2-7	TGTGCCAGCAGTCTGTCCGGGACCCACTACGAGCAGTACTTC	CASSLSGTHYEQYF
14	.	TRBV15	.	TRBJ2-7	TGTGCCACCAGCAGAGTGTTTAGTTGGGACGAGCAGTACTTC	CATSRVFSWDEQYF
15	.	TRBV6-1	TRBD1	TRBJ2-1	TGTGCCAGCAGTGAAACAGGGGCGTCCTACAATGAGCAGTTCTTC	CASSETGASYNEQFF
13	.	TRBV28	TRBD1	TRBJ2-2	TGTGCCAGCGCGAAGGGGGCCCCCGGGGAGCTGTTTTTT	CASAKGAPGELFF
15	.	TRBV7-9	.	TRBJ2-1	TGTGCCAGCAGCTCAGAACAGAGCTCCTACAATGAGCAGTTCTTC	CASSSEQSSYNEQFF
13	.	TRBV2	.	TRBJ2-1	TGTGCCAGCAGCGTCCTGGACTACAATGAGCAGTTCTTC	CASSVLDYNEQFF
14	.	TRBV19	TRBD1	TRBJ1-3	TGTGCCAGCACAGGGGATCGCTCTGGAAACACCATATATTTT	CASTGDRSGNTIYF
15	.	TRBV5-1	TRBD1	TRBJ2-7	TGCGCCAGCAGCCTGGGACAGGGGGCTACCTACGAGCAGTACTTC	CASSLGQGATYEQYF
11	.	TRBV6-1	.	TRBJ1-5	TGTGCCAGCAGCAGGACTGGACCCCAGCATTTT	CASSRTGPQHF
15	.	TRBV10-3	TRBD2	TRBJ2-1	TGTGCCATCAGTGACGTAGCGGGAGGGCCCAATGAGCAGTTCTTC	CAISDVAGGPNEQFF
11	.	TRBV29-1	.	TRBJ1-1	TGCAGCTTCCCCTTCAGCTGGGAAGCTTTCTTT	CSFPFSWEAFF
11	.	TRBV7-8	TRBD2	TRBJ2-1	TGTGCCAGCAGCCCGGGGGGTGAGCAGTTCTTC	CASSPGGEQFF
16	.	TRBV7-9	TRBD2	TRBJ2-1	TGTGCCAGCAGCCCCACATTAGGCGGGAGGGCCGCTGAGCCCCTCTTC	CASSPTLGGRAAEPLF